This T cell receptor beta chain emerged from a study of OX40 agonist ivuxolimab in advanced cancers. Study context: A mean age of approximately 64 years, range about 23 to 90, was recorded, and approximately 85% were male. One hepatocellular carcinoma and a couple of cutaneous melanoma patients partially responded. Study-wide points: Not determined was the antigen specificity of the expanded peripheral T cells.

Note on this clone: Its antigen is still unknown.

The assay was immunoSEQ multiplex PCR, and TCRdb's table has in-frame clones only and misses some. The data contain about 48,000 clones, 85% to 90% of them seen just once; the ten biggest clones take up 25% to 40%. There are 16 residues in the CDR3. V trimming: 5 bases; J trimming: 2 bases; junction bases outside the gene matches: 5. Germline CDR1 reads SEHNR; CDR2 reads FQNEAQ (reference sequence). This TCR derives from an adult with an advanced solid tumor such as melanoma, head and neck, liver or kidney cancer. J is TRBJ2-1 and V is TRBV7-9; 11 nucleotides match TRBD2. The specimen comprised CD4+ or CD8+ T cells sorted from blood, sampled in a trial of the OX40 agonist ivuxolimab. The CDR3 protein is CASSRTSGLTYNEQFF. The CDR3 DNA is TGTGCCAGCAGCCGGACTAGCGGGCTCACCTACAATGAGCAGTTCTTC.